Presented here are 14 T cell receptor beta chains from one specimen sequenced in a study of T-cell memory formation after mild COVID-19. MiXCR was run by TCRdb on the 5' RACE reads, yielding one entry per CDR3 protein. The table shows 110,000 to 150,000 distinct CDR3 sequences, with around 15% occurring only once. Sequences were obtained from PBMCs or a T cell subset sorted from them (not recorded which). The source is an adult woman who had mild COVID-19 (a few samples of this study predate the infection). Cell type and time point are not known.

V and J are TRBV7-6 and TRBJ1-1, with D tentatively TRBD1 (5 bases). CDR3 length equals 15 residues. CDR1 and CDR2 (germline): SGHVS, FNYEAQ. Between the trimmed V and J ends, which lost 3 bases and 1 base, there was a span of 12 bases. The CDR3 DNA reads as TGTGCCAGCAGCTTCCGAGACAGCGCGAACACTGAAGCTTTCTTT. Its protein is CASSFRDSANTEAFF.

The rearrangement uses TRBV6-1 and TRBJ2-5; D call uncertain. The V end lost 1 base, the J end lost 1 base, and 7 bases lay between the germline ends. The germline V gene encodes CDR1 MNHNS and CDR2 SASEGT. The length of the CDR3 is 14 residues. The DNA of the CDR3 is TGTGCCAGCAGTGAAGACCCCGGCCAAGAGACCCAGTACTTC. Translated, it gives CASSEDPGQETQYF.

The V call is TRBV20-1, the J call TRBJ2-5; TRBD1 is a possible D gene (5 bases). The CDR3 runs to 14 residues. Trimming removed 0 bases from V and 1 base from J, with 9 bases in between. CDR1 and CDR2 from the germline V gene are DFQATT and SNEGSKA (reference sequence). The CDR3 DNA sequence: TGCAGTGCTAGAGATGGCGACAGCCAAGAGACCCAGTACTTC. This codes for CSARDGDSQETQYF.

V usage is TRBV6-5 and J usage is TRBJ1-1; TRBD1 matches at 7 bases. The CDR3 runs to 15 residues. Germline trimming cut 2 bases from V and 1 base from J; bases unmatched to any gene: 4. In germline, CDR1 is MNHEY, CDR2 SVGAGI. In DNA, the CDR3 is TGTGCCAGCAGTTACCTCTACAGGGGGAACACTGAAGCTTTCTTT. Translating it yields CASSYLYRGNTEAFF.

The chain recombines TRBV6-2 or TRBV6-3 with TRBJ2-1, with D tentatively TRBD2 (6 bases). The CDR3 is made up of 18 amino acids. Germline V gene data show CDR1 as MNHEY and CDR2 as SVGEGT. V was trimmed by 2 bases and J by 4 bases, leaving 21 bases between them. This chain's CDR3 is CASSYPEAVTREYNEQFF. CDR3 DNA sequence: TGTGCCAGCAGTTACCCGGAGGCTGTCACCCGGGAGTACAATGAGCAGTTCTTC.

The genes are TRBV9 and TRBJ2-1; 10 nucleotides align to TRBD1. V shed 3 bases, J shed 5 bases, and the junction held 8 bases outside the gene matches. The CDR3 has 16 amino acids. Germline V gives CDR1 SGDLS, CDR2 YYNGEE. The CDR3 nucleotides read TGTGCCAGCAGCGGTTGGACCGGGACAGGGGACAATGAGCAGTTCTTC. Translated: CASSGWTGTGDNEQFF.

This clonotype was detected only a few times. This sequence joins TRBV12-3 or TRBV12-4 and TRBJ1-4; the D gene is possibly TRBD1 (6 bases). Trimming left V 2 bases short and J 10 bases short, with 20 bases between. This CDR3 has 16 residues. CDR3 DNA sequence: TGTGCCAGCAGTTTAAGAGTCGCCGGGGGGGCGGGAAAACTGTTTTTT. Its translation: CASSLRVAGGAGKLFF.

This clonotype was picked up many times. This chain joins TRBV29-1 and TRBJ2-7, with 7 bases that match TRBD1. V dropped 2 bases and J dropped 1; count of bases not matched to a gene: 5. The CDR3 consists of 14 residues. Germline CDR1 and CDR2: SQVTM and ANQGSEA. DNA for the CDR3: TGCAGCGTTGAACGTTCAGGGGGATCCTACGAGCAGTACTTC. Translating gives CSVERSGGSYEQYF.

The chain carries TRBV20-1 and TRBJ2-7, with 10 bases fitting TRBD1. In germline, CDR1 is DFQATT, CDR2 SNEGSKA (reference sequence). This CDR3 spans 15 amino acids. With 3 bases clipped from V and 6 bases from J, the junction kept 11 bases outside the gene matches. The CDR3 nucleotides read TGCAGTGCTAGGTGGACCAGGACAGGGGGGACCGAGCAGTACTTC. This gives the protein CSARWTRTGGTEQYF.

The CDR3 sequence: CASSQVSGQNTQYF. The CDR3 DNA sequence: TGTGCCAGCAGCCAAGTTAGTGGACAGAATACGCAGTATTTT. The chain combines TRBV3-1 with TRBJ2-3; possibly TRBD1 for D (6 bases). This CDR3 is 14 amino acids long. Germline V gene sequence: CDR1 LGHDT, CDR2 YNNKEL (reference sequence). V was clipped by 1 base and J by 7 bases, with 12 bases between them.

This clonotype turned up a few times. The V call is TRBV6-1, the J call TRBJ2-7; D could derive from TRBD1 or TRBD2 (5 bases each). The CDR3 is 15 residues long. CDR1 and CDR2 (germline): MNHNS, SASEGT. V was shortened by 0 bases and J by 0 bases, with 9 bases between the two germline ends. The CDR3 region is CASSEAAGSSYEQYF. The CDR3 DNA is TGTGCCAGCAGTGAAGCTGCAGGGAGCTCCTACGAGCAGTACTTC.

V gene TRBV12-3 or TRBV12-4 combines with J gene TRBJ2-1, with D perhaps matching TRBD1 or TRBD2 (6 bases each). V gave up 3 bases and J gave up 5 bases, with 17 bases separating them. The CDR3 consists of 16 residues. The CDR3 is CASSLAVRGPNNEQFF. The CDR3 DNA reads TGTGCCAGCAGTTTGGCAGTCCGGGGGCCCAACAATGAGCAGTTCTTC.

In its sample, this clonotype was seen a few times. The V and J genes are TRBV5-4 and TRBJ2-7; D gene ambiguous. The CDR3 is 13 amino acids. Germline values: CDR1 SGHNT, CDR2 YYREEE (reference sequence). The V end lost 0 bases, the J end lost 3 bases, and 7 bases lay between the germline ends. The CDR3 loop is CASSLEPHYEQYF. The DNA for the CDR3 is TGTGCCAGCAGCTTGGAACCGCACTACGAGCAGTACTTC.

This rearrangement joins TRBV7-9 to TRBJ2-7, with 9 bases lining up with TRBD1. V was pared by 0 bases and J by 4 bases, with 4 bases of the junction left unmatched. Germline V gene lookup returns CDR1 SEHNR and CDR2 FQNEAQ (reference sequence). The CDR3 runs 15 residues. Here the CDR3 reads CASSLAGTGFYEQYF. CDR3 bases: TGTGCCAGCAGCTTAGCTGGGACAGGGTTTTACGAGCAGTACTTC.